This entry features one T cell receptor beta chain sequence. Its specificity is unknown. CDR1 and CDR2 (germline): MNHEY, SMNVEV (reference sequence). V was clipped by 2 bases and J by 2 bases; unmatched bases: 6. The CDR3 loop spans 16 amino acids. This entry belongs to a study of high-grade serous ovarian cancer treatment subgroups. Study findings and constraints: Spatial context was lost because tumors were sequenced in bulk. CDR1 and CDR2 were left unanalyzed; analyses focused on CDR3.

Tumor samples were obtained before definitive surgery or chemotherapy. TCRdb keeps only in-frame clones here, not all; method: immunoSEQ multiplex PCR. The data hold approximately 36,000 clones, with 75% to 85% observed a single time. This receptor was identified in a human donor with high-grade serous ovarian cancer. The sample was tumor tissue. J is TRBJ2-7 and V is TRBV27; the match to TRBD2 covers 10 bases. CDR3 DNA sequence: TGTGCCAGCAGTTTAGGTCTAGCGGGAGTCACCTACGAGCAGTACTTC. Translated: CASSLGLAGVTYEQYF.